This T cell receptor (beta chain) was captured by sequencing in a study of blood T cell repertoires in COVID-19. Germline CDR1 and CDR2: GTSNPN and SVGIG (reference sequence). The CDR3 spans 14 residues. Trimming pared 7 bases from V and 3 bases from J, leaving 16 bases between. Participants' reported clinical history set cohort assignment. Each exposed participant met a COVID-19 case in the 2 weeks preceding study entry. Per the original data handling: Quantification of nucleated cells was approximated via reference gene primer amplification. Repertoires were generated with immunoSEQ multiplex PCR, while TCRdb's copy carries only in-frame clones and drops some. The V and J calls and clone size come from that table; D and trimming were worked out from the DNA. This table has 210,000 or so clones, about 90% appearing once.

The clonotype was recovered from a woman aged 30 to 39 who had been exposed to COVID-19. The sequenced material came from PBMCs or T cells enriched from blood (not recorded which). The V and J genes are TRBV30 and TRBJ2-4, with D maybe TRBD2 (5 bases). In DNA, the CDR3 is TGTGCCTTGGACCCCCGGGGTATCAAAAACATTCAGTACTTC. The encoded protein is CALDPRGIKNIQYF. Full variable domain (rest looked up from reference TRBV30 and TRBJ2-4): SQTIHQWPATLVQPVGSPLSLECTVEGTSNPNLYWYRQAAGRGLQLLFYSVGIGQISSEVPQNLSASRPQDRQFILSSKKLLLSDSGFYLCALDPRGIKNIQYFGAGTRLSVL.